This TCR beta chain was identified in a study of control samples from healthy donors and cancer patients. The data were produced by immunoSEQ multiplex PCR, yet TCRdb's version contains in-frame clones alone and is incomplete. The sample includes 150,000 or so clones, roughly 93% of them seen just once. The germline gives CDR1 LNHNV, CDR2 YYDKDF (reference sequence). The CDR3 totals 14 residues. Trimming removed 2 bases at V and 9 bases at J, with 14 bases between. The sequence was collected from a man aged 18-30 years in good health. V gene TRBV15 combines with J gene TRBJ2-1; D remains ambiguous. The material sequenced was blood. CDR3 in amino acids: CATSRRAQAGEQFF. CDR3 DNA: TGTGCCACCAGCAGACGGGCCCAGGCCGGTGAGCAGTTCTTC.